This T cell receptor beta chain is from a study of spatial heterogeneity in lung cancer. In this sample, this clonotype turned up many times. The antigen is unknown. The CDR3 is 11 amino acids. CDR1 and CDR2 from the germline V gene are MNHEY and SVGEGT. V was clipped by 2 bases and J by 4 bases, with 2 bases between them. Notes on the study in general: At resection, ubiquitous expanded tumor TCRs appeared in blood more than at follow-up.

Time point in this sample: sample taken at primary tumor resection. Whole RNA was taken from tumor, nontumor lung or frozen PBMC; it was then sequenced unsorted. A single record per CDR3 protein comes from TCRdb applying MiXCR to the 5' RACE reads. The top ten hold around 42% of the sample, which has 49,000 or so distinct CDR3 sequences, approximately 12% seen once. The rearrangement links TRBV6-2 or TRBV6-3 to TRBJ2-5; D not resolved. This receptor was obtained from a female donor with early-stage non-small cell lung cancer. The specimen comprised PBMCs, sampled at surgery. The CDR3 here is CASSYPETQYF. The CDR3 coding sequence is TGTGCCAGCAGTTACCCAGAGACCCAGTACTTC.